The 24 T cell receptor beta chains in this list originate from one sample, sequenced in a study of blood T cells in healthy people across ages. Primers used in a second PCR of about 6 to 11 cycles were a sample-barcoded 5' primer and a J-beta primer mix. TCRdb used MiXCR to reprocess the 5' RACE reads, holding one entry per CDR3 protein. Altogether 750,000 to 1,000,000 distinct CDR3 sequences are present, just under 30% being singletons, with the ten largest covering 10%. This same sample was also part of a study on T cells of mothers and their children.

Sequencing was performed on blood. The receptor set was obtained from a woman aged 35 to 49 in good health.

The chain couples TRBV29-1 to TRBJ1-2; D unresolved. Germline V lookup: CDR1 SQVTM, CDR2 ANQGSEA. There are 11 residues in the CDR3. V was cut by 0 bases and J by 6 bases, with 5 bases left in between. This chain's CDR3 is CSVEDRDGYTF. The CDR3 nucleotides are TGCAGCGTTGAAGATCGGGATGGCTACACCTTC.

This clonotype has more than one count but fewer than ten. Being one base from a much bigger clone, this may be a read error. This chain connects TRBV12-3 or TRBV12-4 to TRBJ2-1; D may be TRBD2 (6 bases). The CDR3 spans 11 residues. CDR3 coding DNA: TGTGTCAGTAGGATCGGACTAGAGCAGTTCTTC. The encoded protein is CVSRIGLEQFF.

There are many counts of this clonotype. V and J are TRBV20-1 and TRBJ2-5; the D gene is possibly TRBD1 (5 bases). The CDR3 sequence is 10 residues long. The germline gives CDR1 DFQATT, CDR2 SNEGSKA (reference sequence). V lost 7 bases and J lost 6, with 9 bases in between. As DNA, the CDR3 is TGCAGTGTGGCAGGGAAGACCCAGTACTTC. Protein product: CSVAGKTQYF.

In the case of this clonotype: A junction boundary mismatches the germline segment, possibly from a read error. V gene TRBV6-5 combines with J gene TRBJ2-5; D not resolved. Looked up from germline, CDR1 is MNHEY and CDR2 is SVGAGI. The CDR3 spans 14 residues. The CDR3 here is CASSYSNRQEIQYF. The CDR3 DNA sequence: TGTGCCAGCAGTTACTCGAACAGACAAGAGATCCAGTACTTC.

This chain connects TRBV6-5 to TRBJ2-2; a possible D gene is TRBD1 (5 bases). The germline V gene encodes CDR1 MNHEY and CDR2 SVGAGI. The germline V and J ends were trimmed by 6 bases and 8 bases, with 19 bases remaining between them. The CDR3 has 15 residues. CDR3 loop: CASRRYQGRPGELFF. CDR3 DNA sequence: TGTGCCAGCAGACGATATCAGGGAAGACCGGGGGAGCTGTTTTTT.

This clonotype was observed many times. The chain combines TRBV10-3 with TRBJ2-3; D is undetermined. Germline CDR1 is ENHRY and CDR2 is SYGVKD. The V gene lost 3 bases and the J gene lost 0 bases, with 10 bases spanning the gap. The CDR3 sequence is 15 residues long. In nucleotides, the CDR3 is TGTGCCATCAGTGATATTGCGGTCAGCACAGATACGCAGTATTTT. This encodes CAISDIAVSTDTQYF.

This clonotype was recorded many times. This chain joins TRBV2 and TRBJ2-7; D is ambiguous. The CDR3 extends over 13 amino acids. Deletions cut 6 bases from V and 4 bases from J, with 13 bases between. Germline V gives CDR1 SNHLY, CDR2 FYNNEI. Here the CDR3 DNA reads TGTGCCAGCAGCCGGACCTCGAGGTACGAGCAGTACTTC. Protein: CASSRTSRYEQYF.

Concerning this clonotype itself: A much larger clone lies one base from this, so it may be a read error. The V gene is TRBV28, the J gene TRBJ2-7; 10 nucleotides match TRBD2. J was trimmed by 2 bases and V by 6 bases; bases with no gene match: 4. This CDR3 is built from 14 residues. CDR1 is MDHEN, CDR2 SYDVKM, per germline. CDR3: CASRVSGGTYEQYF. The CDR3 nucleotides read TGTGCCAGCAGGGTTAGCGGGGGGACCTACGAGCAGTACTTC.

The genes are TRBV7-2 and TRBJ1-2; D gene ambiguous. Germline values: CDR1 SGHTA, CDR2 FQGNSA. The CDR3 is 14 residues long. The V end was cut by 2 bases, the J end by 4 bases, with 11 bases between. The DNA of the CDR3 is TGTGCCAGCAGCTTAACATGGCAGACCTATGGCTACACCTTC. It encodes CASSLTWQTYGYTF.

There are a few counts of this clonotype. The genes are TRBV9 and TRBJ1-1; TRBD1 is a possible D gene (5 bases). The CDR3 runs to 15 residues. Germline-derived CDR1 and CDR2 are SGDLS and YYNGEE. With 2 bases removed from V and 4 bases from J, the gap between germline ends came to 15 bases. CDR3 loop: CASSVGRLSGTEAFF. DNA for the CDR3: TGTGCCAGCAGCGTGGGACGCCTATCGGGCACTGAAGCTTTCTTT. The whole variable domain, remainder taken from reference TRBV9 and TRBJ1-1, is DSGVTQTPKHLITATGQRVTLRCSPRSGDLSVYWYQQSLDQGLQFLIQYYNGEERAKGNILERFSAQQFPDLHSELNLSSLELGDSALYFCASSVGRLSGTEAFFGQGTRLTVV.

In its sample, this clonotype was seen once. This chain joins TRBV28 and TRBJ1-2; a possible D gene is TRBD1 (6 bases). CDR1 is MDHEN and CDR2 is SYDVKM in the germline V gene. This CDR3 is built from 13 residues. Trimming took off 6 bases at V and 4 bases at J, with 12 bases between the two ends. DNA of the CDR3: TGTGCCAGCAGCGCAGGGGCCCTCTATGGCTACACCTTC. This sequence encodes CASSAGALYGYTF.

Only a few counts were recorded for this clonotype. CDR3 protein: CASSQDSSTGTLLGYGYTF. In DNA, the CDR3 is TGCGCCAGCAGCCAAGATTCATCTACAGGCACCTTACTTGGGTATGGCTACACCTTC. The chain carries TRBV4-3 and TRBJ1-2; perhaps TRBD1 as D (5 bases). The CDR3 covers 19 residues. Per the germline V gene, CDR1 is LGHNA and CDR2 is YSLEER. The V end was cut by 0 bases, the J end by 5 bases, with 25 bases between.

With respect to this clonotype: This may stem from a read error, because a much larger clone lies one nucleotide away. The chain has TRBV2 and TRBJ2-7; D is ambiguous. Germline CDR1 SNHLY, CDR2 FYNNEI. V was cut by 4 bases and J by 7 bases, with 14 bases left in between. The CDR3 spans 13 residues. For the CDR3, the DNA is TGTGCCAGCAGTGGTACAGCAATGAATGAGCAGTACTTC. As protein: CASSGTAMNEQYF.

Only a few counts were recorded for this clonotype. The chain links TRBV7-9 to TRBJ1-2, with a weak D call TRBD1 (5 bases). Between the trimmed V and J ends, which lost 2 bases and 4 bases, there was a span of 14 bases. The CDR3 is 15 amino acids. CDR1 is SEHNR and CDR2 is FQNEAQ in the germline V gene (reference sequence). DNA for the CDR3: TGTGCCAGCAGCTTACTCGGGGCGCACAGCTATGGCTACACCTTC. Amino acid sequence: CASSLLGAHSYGYTF.

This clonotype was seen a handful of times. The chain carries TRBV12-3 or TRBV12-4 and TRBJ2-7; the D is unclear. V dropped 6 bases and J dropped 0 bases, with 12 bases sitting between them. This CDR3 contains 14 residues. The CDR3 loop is CASSETRGSYEQYF. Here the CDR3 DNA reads TGTGCCAGCAGCGAAACTCGTGGCTCCTACGAGCAGTACTTC.

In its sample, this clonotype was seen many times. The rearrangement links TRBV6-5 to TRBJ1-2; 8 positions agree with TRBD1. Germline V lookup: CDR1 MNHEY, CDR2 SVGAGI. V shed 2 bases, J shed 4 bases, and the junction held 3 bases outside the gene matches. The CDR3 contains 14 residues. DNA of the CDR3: TGTGCCAGCAGTTACGGCACAGGGGGCTATGGCTACACCTTC. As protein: CASSYGTGGYGYTF.

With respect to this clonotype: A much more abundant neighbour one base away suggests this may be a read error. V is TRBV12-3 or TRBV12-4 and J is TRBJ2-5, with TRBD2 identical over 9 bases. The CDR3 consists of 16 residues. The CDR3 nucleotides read TGTGCCAGCAGTACAGTTAGCGGGGGCGGTCTTTACGAGCAGGACTTC. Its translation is CASSTVSGGGLYEQDF.

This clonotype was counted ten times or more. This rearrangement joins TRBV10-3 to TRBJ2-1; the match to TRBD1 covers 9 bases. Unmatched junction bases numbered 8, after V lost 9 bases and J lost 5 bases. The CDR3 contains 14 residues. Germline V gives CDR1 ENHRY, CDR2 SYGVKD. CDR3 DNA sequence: TGTGCCATTAGTCCCGGGACAGGGAACAATGAGCAGTTCTTC. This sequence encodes CAISPGTGNNEQFF.

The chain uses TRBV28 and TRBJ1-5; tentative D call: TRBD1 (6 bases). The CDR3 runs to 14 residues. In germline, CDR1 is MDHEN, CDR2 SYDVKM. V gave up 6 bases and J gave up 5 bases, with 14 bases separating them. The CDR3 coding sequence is TGTGCCAGCAGCACCGGGGGGGGCTATCAGCCCCAGCATTTT. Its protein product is CASSTGGGYQPQHF.

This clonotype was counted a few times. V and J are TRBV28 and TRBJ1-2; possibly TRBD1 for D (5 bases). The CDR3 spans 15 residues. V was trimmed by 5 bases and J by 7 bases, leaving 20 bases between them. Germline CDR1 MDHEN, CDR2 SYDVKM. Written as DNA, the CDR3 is TGTGCCAGCAGTATAAATCCGGGAGGGGCGGTTGGCTACACCTTC. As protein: CASSINPGGAVGYTF.

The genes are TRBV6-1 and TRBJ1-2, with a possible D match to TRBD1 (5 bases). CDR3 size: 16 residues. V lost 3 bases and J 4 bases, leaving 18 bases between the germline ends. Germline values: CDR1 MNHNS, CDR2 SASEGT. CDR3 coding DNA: TGTGCCAGCAGTGATTGGGTGGGACCAATAGCCTATGGCTACACCTTC. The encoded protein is CASSDWVGPIAYGYTF.

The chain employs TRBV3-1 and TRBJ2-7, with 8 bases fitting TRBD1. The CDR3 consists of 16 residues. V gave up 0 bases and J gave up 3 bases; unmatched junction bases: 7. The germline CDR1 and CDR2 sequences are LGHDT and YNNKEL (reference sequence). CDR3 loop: CASSQDRGTGLYEQYF. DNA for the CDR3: TGTGCCAGCAGCCAAGACAGGGGGACAGGACTCTACGAGCAGTACTTC.

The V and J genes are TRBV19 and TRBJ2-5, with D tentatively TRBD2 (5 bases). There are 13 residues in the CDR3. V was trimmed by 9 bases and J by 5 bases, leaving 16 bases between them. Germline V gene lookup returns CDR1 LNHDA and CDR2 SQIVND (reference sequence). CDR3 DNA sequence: TGTGCCAGCGCCGCGGGCACGCGGGAGACCCAGTACTTC. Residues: CASAAGTRETQYF.

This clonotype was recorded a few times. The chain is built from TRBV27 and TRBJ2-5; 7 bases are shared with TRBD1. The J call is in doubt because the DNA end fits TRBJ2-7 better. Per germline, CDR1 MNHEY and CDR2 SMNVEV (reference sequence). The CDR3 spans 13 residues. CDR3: CASSPNRGGEQYF. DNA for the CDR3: TGTGCCAGCAGTCCCAACAGGGGTGGCGAGCAGTACTTC.